The rows below give T cell receptor beta chains drawn from one sample of a study of molecular identifiers for immune sequencing clone quantification. TCRdb re-analysed the PCR reads in MiXCR, keeping a single row per CDR3 protein. This sample carries some 650,000 distinct CDR3 sequences, just under 20% of them seen once, and the ten largest clones take around 0.86%. The source material was naive CD8+ T cells from blood, with Jurkat cell RNA spiked in. The receptors originated from a human donor in good health. Some libraries in this study had Jurkat cell RNA spiked in. Both conserved end residues are part of each CDR3. Fields, in order: clone size, J gene, D gene, V gene, CDR3 protein, CDR3 DNA. A D gene is named only where the DNA matches it firmly. Expanded clones are given a class, and other clones once, few, many or no size at all.

size: many
J: TRBJ2-7
D: .
V: TRBV9
CDR3: CASSADRDTASYEQYF
DNA: TGTGCCAGCAGCGCCGACCGGGACACCGCCTCCTACGAGCAGTACTTC

size: many
J: TRBJ2-3
D: TRBD2
V: TRBV12-3/TRBV12-4
CDR3: CASSPQRGPNTDTQYF
DNA: TGTGCCAGCAGCCCCCAGCGGGGGCCTAACACAGATACGCAGTATTTT

size: many
J: TRBJ2-2
D: TRBD1
V: TRBV3-1
CDR3: CASSQDLRQGPGELFF
DNA: TGTGCCAGCAGCCAAGATTTGCGACAGGGGCCCGGGGAGCTGTTTTTT

size: few
J: TRBJ1-5
D: .
V: TRBV27
CDR3: CASSAFRDLTHQPQHF
DNA: TGTGCCAGCAGCGCCTTCCGGGACCTTACCCACCAGCCCCAGCATTTT

size: few
J: TRBJ2-7
D: TRBD1
V: TRBV18
CDR3: CASSPGQGKWAYEQYF
DNA: TGTGCCAGCTCCCCGGGACAGGGGAAATGGGCCTACGAGCAGTACTTC

size: many
J: TRBJ1-6
D: .
V: TRBV27
CDR3: CASSLGPNNSPLHF
DNA: TGTGCCAGCAGTTTAGGGCCGAATAATTCACCCCTCCACTTT

size: .
J: TRBJ2-7
D: TRBD1
V: TRBV6-2/TRBV6-3
CDR3: CASSLWDRTYEQYF
DNA: TGTGCCAGCAGTTTATGGGACAGGACCTACGAGCAGTACTTC

size: many
J: TRBJ2-5
D: .
V: TRBV21-1
CDR3: CASSLDRARTQYF
DNA: TGTGCCAGCAGCCTGGACAGGGCCAGGACCCAGTACTTC

size: few
J: TRBJ2-7
D: TRBD2
V: TRBV19
CDR3: CASSIDATSGTRVEQYF
DNA: TGTGCCAGTAGTATAGACGCTACTAGCGGGACTCGGGTTGAGCAGTACTTC

size: few
J: TRBJ2-1
D: TRBD1
V: TRBV19
CDR3: CASSIEGGQGSYNEQFF
DNA: TGTGCCAGTAGTATTGAAGGGGGACAGGGTTCCTACAATGAGCAGTTCTTC

size: many
J: TRBJ2-4
D: .
V: TRBV12-3/TRBV12-4
CDR3: CASSPGVGGWENIQYF
DNA: TGTGCCAGCAGTCCGGGTGTTGGGGGATGGGAAAACATTCAGTACTTC

size: once
J: TRBJ1-4
D: TRBD1
V: TRBV7-9
CDR3: CASGLGETGGEKLFF
DNA: TGTGCCAGCGGCTTAGGGGAGACAGGGGGAGAAAAACTGTTTTTT

size: .
J: TRBJ1-5
D: TRBD1
V: TRBV10-1
CDR3: CASSERDRRTSNQPQHF
DNA: TGCGCCAGCAGTGAACGGGACAGGCGAACTAGCAATCAGCCCCAGCATTTT

size: few
J: TRBJ2-3
D: .
V: TRBV19
CDR3: CASSPFGGSTDTQYF
DNA: TGTGCCAGTAGCCCTTTTGGGGGGAGCACAGATACGCAGTATTTT

size: many
J: TRBJ2-5
D: .
V: TRBV6-6
CDR3: CASSRTKQGFGETQYF
DNA: TGTGCCAGCAGCCGTACTAAACAGGGTTTTGGGGAGACCCAGTACTTC

size: .
J: TRBJ1-1
D: .
V: TRBV19
CDR3: CASSQGRTEALF
DNA: TGTGCCAGTAGTCAGGGGAGGACTGAAGCTCTCTTT

size: .
J: TRBJ1-5
D: .
V: TRBV28
CDR3: CASKGLDASGTFIDTQHF
DNA: TGTGCCAGCAAGGGACTAGATGCCTCCGGAACGTTCATAGATACGCAGCATTTT

size: many
J: TRBJ1-4
D: .
V: TRBV4-3
CDR3: CASSQDLGAVDEKLFF
DNA: TGCGCCAGCAGCCAAGATTTAGGGGCGGTGGATGAAAAACTGTTTTTT

size: many
J: TRBJ2-2
D: TRBD2
V: TRBV7-3
CDR3: CASSHGLAGREDTGELFF
DNA: TGTGCCAGCAGCCACGGCCTAGCGGGAAGAGAGGACACCGGGGAGCTGTTTTTT

size: many
J: TRBJ2-7
D: TRBD2
V: TRBV5-1
CDR3: CASSPTSGHNYEQYF
DNA: TGCGCCAGCAGCCCCACTAGCGGGCACAACTACGAGCAGTACTTC

size: many
J: TRBJ2-2
D: .
V: TRBV20-1
CDR3: CSARDSALGTGELFF
DNA: TGCAGTGCTAGAGATTCCGCTTTGGGCACCGGGGAGCTGTTTTTT

size: many
J: TRBJ2-3
D: .
V: TRBV5-4
CDR3: CASSSIEGGWTDTQYF
DNA: TGTGCCAGCAGCTCCATCGAGGGGGGGTGGACAGATACGCAGTATTTT

size: many
J: TRBJ1-6
D: TRBD1
V: TRBV12-3/TRBV12-4
CDR3: CASRYSGQGHSPLHF
DNA: TGTGCCAGCAGATACTCGGGACAGGGTCATTCACCCCTCCACTTT

size: few
J: TRBJ2-1
D: TRBD2
V: TRBV24-1
CDR3: CATCDFGGTSGEQFF
DNA: TGTGCCACCTGTGATTTTGGCGGGACTAGCGGTGAGCAGTTCTTC

size: many
J: TRBJ2-7
D: .
V: TRBV3-1
CDR3: CASSTEDNYYEQYF
DNA: TGTGCCAGCAGCACCGAGGACAACTACTACGAGCAGTACTTC

size: .
J: TRBJ2-7
D: TRBD2
V: TRBV14
CDR3: CASSSGLAINSYEQYF
DNA: TGTGCCAGCAGCTCCGGACTAGCGATCAATTCATACGAGCAGTACTTC

size: many
J: TRBJ1-1
D: .
V: TRBV30
CDR3: CAWSVPQTAFF
DNA: TGTGCCTGGAGTGTCCCCCAAACAGCTTTCTTT

size: many
J: TRBJ2-7
D: TRBD1
V: TRBV7-2
CDR3: CASSSLGQGYEQYF
DNA: TGTGCCAGCAGCTCCTTGGGACAGGGGTACGAGCAGTACTTC

size: many
J: TRBJ2-1
D: TRBD2
V: TRBV6-5
CDR3: CASSYISSGYSYNEQFF
DNA: TGTGCCAGCAGTTACATTTCTAGCGGGTATTCCTACAATGAGCAGTTCTTC

size: many
J: TRBJ1-5
D: .
V: TRBV30
CDR3: CAWSVRQNDNQPQHF
DNA: TGTGCCTGGAGTGTACGACAGAATGACAATCAGCCCCAGCATTTT

size: many
J: TRBJ2-7
D: TRBD1
V: TRBV20-1
CDR3: CSASSGQGVYEQYF
DNA: TGCAGTGCTAGCTCAGGACAGGGGGTTTACGAGCAGTACTTC

size: few
J: TRBJ2-7
D: TRBD2
V: TRBV20-1
CDR3: CSARDLRTSGNTYEQYF
DNA: TGCAGTGCTAGAGATCTCCGGACTAGCGGGAACACCTACGAGCAGTACTTC

size: .
J: TRBJ1-1
D: .
V: TRBV15
CDR3: CATSRGAEAFF
DNA: TGTGCCACCAGCAGAGGGGCTGAAGCTTTCTTT

size: many
J: TRBJ1-2
D: TRBD1
V: TRBV5-1
CDR3: CASSLEFRGSEGYTF
DNA: TGCGCCAGCAGCTTGGAGTTCAGGGGGTCGGAAGGCTACACCTTC

size: many
J: TRBJ2-7
D: .
V: TRBV14
CDR3: CASSQGLGGKQYF
DNA: TGTGCCAGCAGCCAAGGGCTAGGCGGGAAGCAGTACTTC

size: .
J: TRBJ1-2
D: .
V: TRBV6-1
CDR3: CASSYRPTTGPSYGYTF
DNA: TGTGCCAGCAGTTACCGCCCCACGACAGGCCCGTCTTATGGCTACACCTTC

size: many
J: TRBJ2-7
D: TRBD2
V: TRBV30
CDR3: CAWSDFGREYEQYF
DNA: TGTGCCTGGAGTGATTTCGGGCGGGAGTACGAGCAGTACTTC

size: many
J: TRBJ1-1
D: .
V: TRBV9
CDR3: CASSGGDSSEAFF
DNA: TGTGCCAGCAGCGGCGGGGATTCGTCTGAAGCTTTCTTT

size: many
J: TRBJ1-1
D: .
V: TRBV7-9
CDR3: CASSFVLDLEAFF
DNA: TGTGCCAGCAGCTTTGTGTTGGACCTTGAAGCTTTCTTT

size: .
J: TRBJ2-7
D: .
V: TRBV14
CDR3: CASGQILASYEQYF
DNA: TGTGCCAGCGGCCAAATCCTAGCATCCTACGAGCAGTACTTC

size: many
J: TRBJ1-5
D: TRBD1
V: TRBV7-9
CDR3: CASSSRTGEDQPQHF
DNA: TGTGCCAGCAGCAGCAGGACAGGGGAGGATCAGCCCCAGCATTTT

size: many
J: TRBJ1-1
D: .
V: TRBV4-1
CDR3: CASSQDRGGSIMNTEAFF
DNA: TGCGCCAGCAGCCAAGATCGGGGGGGCAGCATCATGAACACTGAAGCTTTCTTT

size: many
J: TRBJ1-1
D: .
V: TRBV27
CDR3: CASSTQEKMNTEAFF
DNA: TGTGCCAGCAGTACACAGGAAAAAATGAACACTGAAGCTTTCTTT

size: many
J: TRBJ2-3
D: TRBD2
V: TRBV20-1
CDR3: CSARVLRGGLSTDTQYF
DNA: TGCAGTGCTAGAGTCTTGCGGGGGGGTCTAAGCACAGATACGCAGTATTTT

size: many
J: TRBJ1-6
D: TRBD1
V: TRBV24-1
CDR3: CATSDPRTGHNSPLHF
DNA: TGTGCCACCAGTGATCCAAGGACAGGGCACAATTCACCCCTCCACTTT

size: few
J: TRBJ2-5
D: .
V: TRBV7-9
CDR3: CASSLEALGETQYF
DNA: TGTGCCAGCAGCTTAGAGGCCCTGGGGGAGACCCAGTACTTC

size: .
J: TRBJ2-5
D: TRBD1
V: TRBV3-1
CDR3: CASSQYRGRAQETQYF
DNA: TGTGCCAGCAGCCAATACAGGGGTAGGGCGCAAGAGACCCAGTACTTC

size: .
J: TRBJ2-2
D: .
V: TRBV30
CDR3: CAWSFYDTGELFF
DNA: TGTGCCTGGAGTTTCTACGACACCGGGGAGCTGTTTTTT

size: many
J: TRBJ2-2
D: .
V: TRBV12-5
CDR3: CASGRSGELFF
DNA: TGTGCTAGTGGACGTTCCGGGGAGCTGTTTTTT

size: many
J: TRBJ2-7
D: .
V: TRBV9
CDR3: CASSVEGGEQYF
DNA: TGTGCCAGCAGCGTAGAAGGGGGCGAGCAGTACTTC

size: few
J: TRBJ2-1
D: .
V: TRBV20-1
CDR3: CSARTASYNEQFF
DNA: TGCAGTGCTAGGACCGCTTCCTACAATGAGCAGTTCTTC

size: many
J: TRBJ2-3
D: .
V: TRBV7-4
CDR3: CASSLCGPDTQYF
DNA: TGTGCCAGCAGCTTATGCGGCCCAGATACGCAGTATTTT

size: once
J: TRBJ2-7
D: TRBD1
V: TRBV2
CDR3: CASSEWGTAGSYEQYF
DNA: TGTGCCAGCAGTGAGTGGGGGACAGCAGGGTCCTACGAGCAGTACTTC

size: .
J: TRBJ2-7
D: TRBD2
V: TRBV4-1
CDR3: CASSQGDGGSSYEQYF
DNA: TGCGCCAGCAGCCAGGGCGACGGGGGGAGCTCCTACGAGCAGTACTTC

size: .
J: TRBJ2-5
D: TRBD2
V: TRBV2
CDR3: CASSAIGLAGVTETQYF
DNA: TGTGCCAGCAGTGCAATAGGACTAGCGGGTGTGACGGAGACCCAGTACTTC

size: many
J: TRBJ1-3
D: .
V: TRBV4-1
CDR3: CASSQDSGNTIYF
DNA: TGCGCCAGCAGCCAGGACAGCGGAAACACCATATATTTT

size: many
J: TRBJ2-7
D: .
V: TRBV19
CDR3: CASSPSNSHEQYF
DNA: TGTGCCAGTAGTCCCTCGAACAGCCACGAGCAGTACTTC

size: many
J: TRBJ2-1
D: TRBD2
V: TRBV29-1
CDR3: CSVSGLAGDEQFF
DNA: TGCAGCGTTTCGGGACTAGCGGGAGATGAGCAGTTCTTC